The 12 T cell receptor beta chains presented below share a single source sample, sequenced in a study of shared clonotypes between healthy human individuals. This table comes from immunoSEQ multiplex PCR, and its TCRdb copy is limited to in-frame clones, with some not included. Of about 1.5 million clones in the sample, 95% to 99% were seen once. The sequenced material came from naive CD4+ T cells sorted from blood. Subset specified: CD45RA+ positively selected. The receptors were gathered from a man aged 25 to 40 in good health.

This rearrangement joins TRBV6-1 to TRBJ1-4, with TRBD1 matching over 7 bases. The V and J ends lost 1 base and 3 bases, in that order; junction bases with no gene match: 2. CDR1 and CDR2 (germline): MNHNS, SASEGT. This CDR3 is built from 15 residues. The CDR3 region is CASSEDRGANEKLFF. CDR3 sequence (DNA): TGTGCCAGCAGTGAAGACAGGGGAGCTAATGAAAAACTGTTTTTT.

A single count supports this clone. J is TRBJ2-7 and V is TRBV6-5; TRBD1 agrees at 7 bases. Unmatched junction bases numbered 7, after V lost 5 bases and J lost 0 bases. The CDR3 has 15 amino acids. Per germline, CDR1 MNHEY and CDR2 SVGAGI. Here the CDR3 reads CASSNLRTGSYEQYF. The CDR3 DNA sequence: TGTGCCAGCAGTAACCTTCGGACAGGCTCCTACGAGCAGTACTTC.

The chain joins TRBV7-9 to TRBJ2-2, with 8 bases fitting TRBD1. Looked up from germline, CDR1 is SEHNR and CDR2 is FQNEAQ (reference sequence). This CDR3 comprises 14 residues. V trimming: 5 bases; J trimming: 3 bases; junction bases outside the gene matches: 2. DNA for the CDR3: TGTGCCAGCAGCCTGACAGGGGACACCGGGGAGCTGTTTTTT. Protein product: CASSLTGDTGELFF.

The chain carries TRBV28 and TRBJ1-1; D ambiguous. Germline V gene lookup returns CDR1 MDHEN and CDR2 SYDVKM. The ends were cut back, 6 bases at V and 7 bases at J, with 12 bases in the middle. The CDR3 sequence is 12 residues long. The CDR3 bases are TGTGCCAGCAGAGATGGACCCTTTGAAGCTTTCTTT. Amino acids: CASRDGPFEAFF.

The J gene is TRBJ2-1, the V gene TRBV5-4, with D possibly TRBD1 on 5 matching bases. Trimming left V 4 bases short and J 2 bases short, with 10 bases between. In germline, CDR1 is SGHNT, CDR2 YYREEE (reference sequence). This CDR3 contains 14 residues. The CDR3 loop reads CASSPDSTYNEQFF. Written as DNA, the CDR3 is TGTGCCAGCAGCCCTGACAGCACCTACAATGAGCAGTTCTTC.

The V gene is TRBV28, the J gene TRBJ2-2; D is unresolved. The CDR3 covers 15 residues. CDR1 is MDHEN, CDR2 SYDVKM, per germline. Trimming stripped 3 bases from V and 4 bases from J, with 12 bases between. The CDR3 protein is CASSFSGISTGELFF. The CDR3, as DNA: TGTGCCAGCAGTTTTTCAGGCATCAGCACCGGGGAGCTGTTTTTT. Full variable domain (missing parts from reference TRBV28 and TRBJ2-2): DVKVTQSSRYLVKRTGEKVFLECVQDMDHENMFWYRQDPGLGLRLIYFSYDVKMKEKGDIPEGYSVSREKKERFSLILESASTNQTSMYLCASSFSGISTGELFFGEGSRLTVL.

The chain links TRBV18 to TRBJ2-7, with D perhaps assigned TRBD1 or TRBD2 (6 bases each). Germline assignment: CDR1 KGHSH and CDR2 LQKENI. Trimming took off 4 bases at V and 4 bases at J, with 23 bases between the two ends. The CDR3 totals 17 residues. The CDR3 DNA sequence: TGTGCCAGCTCACAGTCGGGGGCAGTCAGTTCCTCTTACGAGCAGTACTTC. Protein sequence: CASSQSGAVSSSYEQYF. The full variable domain, its missing parts supplied by reference TRBV18 and TRBJ2-7, is NAGVMQNPRHLVRRRGQEARLRCSPMKGHSHVYWYRQLPEEGLKFMVYLQKENIIDESGMPKERFSAEFPKEGPSILRIQQVVRGDSAAYFCASSQSGAVSSSYEQYFGPGTRLTVT.

The rearrangement uses TRBV5-4 and TRBJ2-4; D remains ambiguous. The CDR3 is 14 residues long. Germline CDR1 reads SGHNT; CDR2 reads YYREEE (reference sequence). The V end was cut by 4 bases, the J end by 1 base, with 9 bases between. Here the CDR3 DNA reads TGTGCCAGCAGCCCTAGAGCGGCCAAAAACATTCAGTACTTC. Its protein product is CASSPRAAKNIQYF. Combining the CDR3 with reference TRBV5-4 and TRBJ2-4 gives the whole variable domain ETGVTQSPTHLIKTRGQQVTLRCSSQSGHNTVSWYQQALGQGPQFIFQYYREEENGRGNFPPRFSGLQFPNYSSELNVNALELDDSALYLCASSPRAAKNIQYFGAGTRLSVL.

V and J are TRBV5-4 and TRBJ2-2, with no clear D. The CDR3 runs to 15 residues. The germline CDR1 and CDR2 sequences are SGHNT and YYREEE (reference sequence). V was clipped by 1 base and J by 0 bases, with 7 bases between them. CDR3 sequence reads: CASSLTATNTGELFF. CDR3 sequence (DNA): TGTGCCAGCAGCTTGACAGCAACGAACACCGGGGAGCTGTTTTTT.

The chain joins TRBV6-4 to TRBJ2-5; TRBD2 agrees at 14 bases. J gave up 2 bases and V 6 bases, and 2 bases lay outside the gene matches. The CDR3 is 15 amino acids. Germline V gives CDR1 MRHNA, CDR2 SNTAGT. The CDR3: CASSRTSGRQETQYF. CDR3 bases: TGTGCCAGCAGCAGGACTAGCGGGAGGCAAGAGACCCAGTACTTC.

The chain is built from TRBV27 and TRBJ2-3, with D tentatively TRBD1 (6 bases). The V gene lost 5 bases and the J gene lost 1 base, with 16 bases spanning the gap. The CDR3 contains 16 residues. Germline V lookup: CDR1 MNHEY, CDR2 SMNVEV (reference sequence). The CDR3 loop is CASSRLKTGRTDTQYF. The DNA for the CDR3 is TGTGCCAGCAGTCGCCTAAAGACAGGCCGCACAGATACGCAGTATTTT.

This sequence joins TRBV30 and TRBJ2-7, with 10 bases aligning to TRBD2. This CDR3 is built from 15 residues. V gave up 0 bases and J gave up 6 bases; unmatched junction bases: 8. Per the germline V gene, CDR1 is GTSNPN and CDR2 is SVGIG (reference sequence). CDR3 loop: CAWSVRAGGPGEQYF. The CDR3, as DNA: TGTGCCTGGAGTGTACGAGCGGGAGGGCCGGGCGAGCAGTACTTC.